This TCR beta chain was captured in a study of blood T cell repertoires in COVID-19. Only in-frame clones appear in the TCRdb table, and some are missing; sequencing was by immunoSEQ multiplex PCR. The data hold about 220,000 clones, with 80% observed a single time. The CDR3 sequence is 14 residues long. V was cut by 6 bases and J by 0 bases, with 9 bases left in between. CDR1 SGHNT and CDR2 YYREEE come from the germline V gene (reference sequence). This clonotype was sampled from a human donor in a cohort sampled during active COVID-19. The sample comprised peripheral blood. This rearrangement joins TRBV5-4 to TRBJ1-4, with a weak D call TRBD1 (5 bases). The chain's CDR3 is CASTTGTTNEKLFF. As DNA, the CDR3 is TGTGCCAGCACCACAGGAACAACTAATGAAAAACTGTTTTTT.